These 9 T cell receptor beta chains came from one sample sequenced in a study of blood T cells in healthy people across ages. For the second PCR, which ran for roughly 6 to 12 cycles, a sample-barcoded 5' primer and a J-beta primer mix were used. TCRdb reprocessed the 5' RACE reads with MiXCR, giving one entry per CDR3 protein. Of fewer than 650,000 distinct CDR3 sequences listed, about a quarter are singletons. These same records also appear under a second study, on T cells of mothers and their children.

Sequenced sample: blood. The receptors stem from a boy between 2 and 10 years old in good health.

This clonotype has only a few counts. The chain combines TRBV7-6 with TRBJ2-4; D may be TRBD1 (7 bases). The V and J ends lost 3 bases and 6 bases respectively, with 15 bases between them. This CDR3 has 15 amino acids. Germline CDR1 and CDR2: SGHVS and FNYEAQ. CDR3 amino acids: CASSFGQGGGNIQYF. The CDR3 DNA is TGTGCCAGCAGCTTCGGTCAGGGGGGAGGAAACATTCAGTACTTC.

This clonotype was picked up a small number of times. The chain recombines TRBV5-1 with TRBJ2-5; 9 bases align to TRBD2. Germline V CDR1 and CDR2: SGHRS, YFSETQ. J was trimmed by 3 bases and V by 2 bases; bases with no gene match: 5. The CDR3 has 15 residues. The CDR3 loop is CASSFRAGGEETQYF. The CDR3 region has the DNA TGCGCCAGCAGCTTTCGGGCGGGAGGGGAAGAGACCCAGTACTTC.

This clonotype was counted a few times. The DNA of the CDR3 is TGCGCCAGCACGTCAGAAAACAATTCACCCCTCCACTTT. The encoded protein is CASTSENNSPLHF. V is TRBV10-2 and J is TRBJ1-6, with D uncertain. The CDR3 totals 13 residues. V was pared by 7 bases and J by 7 bases, with 11 bases between. CDR1 and CDR2 (germline): WSHSY, SAAADI.

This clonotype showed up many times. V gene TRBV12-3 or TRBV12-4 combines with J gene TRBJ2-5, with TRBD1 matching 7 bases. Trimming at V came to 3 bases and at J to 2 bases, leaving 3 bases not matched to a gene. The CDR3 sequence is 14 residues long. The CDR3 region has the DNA TGTGCCAGCAGTTTCGGCAGGGGGCAAGAGACCCAGTACTTC. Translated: CASSFGRGQETQYF.

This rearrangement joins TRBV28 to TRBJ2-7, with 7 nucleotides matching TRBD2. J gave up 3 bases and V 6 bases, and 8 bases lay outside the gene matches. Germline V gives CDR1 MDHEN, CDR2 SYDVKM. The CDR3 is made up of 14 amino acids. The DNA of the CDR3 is TGTGCCAGCAGCCCGCGGGGGACCGACTACGAGCAGTACTTC. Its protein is CASSPRGTDYEQYF.

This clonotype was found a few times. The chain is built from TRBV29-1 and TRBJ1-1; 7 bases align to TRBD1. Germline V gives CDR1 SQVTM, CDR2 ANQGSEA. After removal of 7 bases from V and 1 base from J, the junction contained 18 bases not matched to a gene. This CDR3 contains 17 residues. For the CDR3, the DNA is TGCAGCGCCCTCACTCCGACAGGGTTGCCGACGAACACTGAAGCTTTCTTT. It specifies CSALTPTGLPTNTEAFF.

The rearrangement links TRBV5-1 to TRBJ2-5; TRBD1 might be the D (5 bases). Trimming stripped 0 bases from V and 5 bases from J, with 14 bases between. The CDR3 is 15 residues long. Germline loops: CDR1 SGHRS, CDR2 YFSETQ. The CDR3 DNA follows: TGCGCCAGCAGCTTGGGTCCAGGGTCCATGGAGACCCAGTACTTC. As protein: CASSLGPGSMETQYF.

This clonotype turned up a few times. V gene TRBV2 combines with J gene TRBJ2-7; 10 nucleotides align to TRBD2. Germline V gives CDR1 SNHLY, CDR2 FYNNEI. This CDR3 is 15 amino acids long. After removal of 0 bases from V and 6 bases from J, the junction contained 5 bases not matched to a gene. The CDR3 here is CASSEAVSGGAEQYF. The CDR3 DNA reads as TGTGCCAGCAGTGAAGCGGTCAGCGGGGGGGCCGAGCAGTACTTC.

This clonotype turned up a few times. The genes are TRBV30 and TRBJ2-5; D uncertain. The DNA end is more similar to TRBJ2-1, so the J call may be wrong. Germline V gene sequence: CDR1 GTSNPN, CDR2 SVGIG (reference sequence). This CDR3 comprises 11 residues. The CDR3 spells CAWSVLYEQFF. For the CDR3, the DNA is TGTGCCTGGAGTGTACTCTATGAGCAGTTCTTC.